This TCR beta chain was retrieved from a study of Ad26.COV2.S vaccination and SARS-CoV-2 variants. Study details: Ad26.COV2.S, an intramuscular injection, was given once or twice 56 days apart. Overall study results and limits: Vaccinees reportedly had broad spike-specific CD8+ and CD4+ T cell responses.

The treatment denotes: approximately 18 received Ad26.COV2.S at low or high dose, single or two shots; 5 received placebo; per-sample allocation not given. Specimens were obtained on day 63 following the first vaccine or placebo injection. Donation came from an adult in Boston who was aged 18-55 years. As for this clone: The antigen is undetermined.

Germline lookup yields CDR1 SSHAT and CDR2 FNYEAQ (reference sequence). The CDR3 covers 17 residues. V was cut by 1 base and J by 4 bases, with 19 bases left in between. The protocol was immunoSEQ multiplex PCR, while the TCRdb copy is restricted to in-frame clones and leaves out a portion. The sample lists about 280,000 clones, approximately 87% occurring once. The source is a person aged 18 to 59 who received the Ad26.COV2.S COVID-19 vaccine or a placebo. V gene TRBV7-7 combines with J gene TRBJ2-5; D uncertain. The sample here was peripheral blood, taken in a trial of Ad26.COV2.S vaccine versus placebo. The DNA for the CDR3 is TGTGCCAGCAGCTTAGGCAATCCCTCGACGGAGCGAGAGACCCAGTACTTC. Protein product: CASSLGNPSTERETQYF.